This entry lists 32 T cell receptor beta chains sequenced from one sample in a study of glioma-infiltrating T cells after dendritic cell vaccination. Time point meaning: after dendritic cell vaccination, including at tumor progression/relapse. Measured with immunoSEQ multiplex PCR; TCRdb has only the in-frame clones, and not every one. The table shows some 91,000 clones, with approximately 75% occurring only once. Sequenced here: blood, sampled after dendritic cell vaccination. These TCRs come from a human donor with glioblastoma.

The rearrangement joins TRBV5-1 to TRBJ2-7; 11 bases align to TRBD1. The CDR3 is 14 amino acids. J lost 5 bases, V lost 4 bases, and 5 bases had no gene match. Germline V gives CDR1 SGHRS, CDR2 YFSETQ. Here the CDR3 reads CASSRTGGINEQYF. In DNA, the CDR3 is TGCGCCAGCAGCCGGACAGGGGGCATCAACGAGCAGTACTTC.

The J gene is TRBJ2-1, the V gene TRBV5-4; 8 nucleotides line up with TRBD2. Germline loops: CDR1 SGHNT, CDR2 YYREEE (reference sequence). Germline trimming cut 4 bases from V and 9 bases from J; bases unmatched to any gene: 6. The CDR3 totals 13 residues. CDR3 coding DNA: TGTGCCAGCAGCCCGGGGACTAGTCGTGAGCAGTTCTTC. It yields the protein CASSPGTSREQFF.

The rearrangement uses TRBV7-6 and TRBJ1-1; 7 bases line up with TRBD1. The CDR3 extends over 16 amino acids. Looked up from germline, CDR1 is SGHVS and CDR2 is FNYEAQ. The V and J ends lost 5 bases and 2 bases, in that order; junction bases with no gene match: 11. CDR3 sequence: CASSALLRQGNTEAFF. As DNA, the CDR3 is TGTGCCAGCAGCGCCCTACTCAGACAGGGTAACACTGAAGCTTTCTTT.

The CDR3 reads CASSPGTSGATDTQYF. CDR3 nucleotide sequence: TGTGCCAGCAGCCCGGGGACTAGCGGGGCCACAGATACGCAGTATTTT. The chain joins TRBV7-3 to TRBJ2-3, with 13 positions matching TRBD2. Trimming removed 5 bases from V and 2 bases from J; junction bases left unmatched: 4. Germline loops: CDR1 SGHTA, CDR2 FQGTGA. The CDR3 covers 16 residues.

The V and J genes are TRBV28 and TRBJ1-1; 9 bases match TRBD1. The CDR3 totals 17 residues. V gave up 1 base and J gave up 11 bases; unmatched junction bases: 17. Looked up from germline, CDR1 is MDHEN and CDR2 is SYDVKM. The CDR3 DNA reads TGTGCCAGCAGTTTATTAGGGGGAGGGACAGGGAAACCGGGCGCTTTCTTT. The encoded protein is CASSLLGGGTGKPGAFF.

This clone came up a few times. This sequence joins TRBV6-6 and TRBJ2-7, with D possibly TRBD2 on 5 matching bases. Trimming pared 2 bases from V and 6 bases from J, leaving 8 bases between. Germline values: CDR1 MNHNY, CDR2 SVGAGI (reference sequence). The length of the CDR3 is 12 residues. The CDR3 region has the DNA TGTGCCAGCAGTTACGGGAGATCCGAGCAGTACGTC. This codes for CASSYGRSEQYV.

The chain joins TRBV5-5 to TRBJ2-7, with 7 bases identical to TRBD1. The V gene end was trimmed by 2 bases and the J gene end by 1 base; junction bases not matched to a gene: 6. Germline V gives CDR1 SGHKS, CDR2 YYEKEE (reference sequence). The CDR3 is made up of 15 amino acids. CDR3: CASSLQSGQSYEQYF. CDR3 coding DNA: TGTGCCAGCAGCTTACAATCGGGACAGTCCTACGAGCAGTACTTC.

This rearrangement joins TRBV6-5 to TRBJ2-1, with TRBD2 as a possible D gene (5 bases). The CDR3 spans 14 residues. CDR1 and CDR2 from the germline V gene are MNHEY and SVGAGI. Trimming left V 6 bases short and J 9 bases short, with 18 bases between. CDR3 residues: CASRTTSFASEQFF. Here the CDR3 DNA reads TGTGCCAGCAGGACTACGTCCTTCGCTAGTGAGCAGTTCTTC.

Only a few counts were recorded for this clone. The V call is TRBV7-9, the J call TRBJ2-7, with D maybe TRBD1 (6 bases). V shed 0 bases and J shed 1 base, with 13 bases lying between them. The CDR3 has 16 amino acids. From germline, CDR1 is SEHNR and CDR2 FQNEAQ (reference sequence). The CDR3 bases are TGTGCCAGCAGCTTAGCCCTCTCAGGGGAATCCTACGAGCAGTACGTC. It translates to CASSLALSGESYEQYV.

The V and J genes are TRBV6-5 and TRBJ2-1, with 9 bases matching TRBD1. V gave up 2 bases and J gave up 4 bases; unmatched junction bases: 6. CDR3 length equals 16 residues. CDR1 is MNHEY, CDR2 SVGAGI, per germline. Here the CDR3 reads CASSYQGQGYYNEQFF. The CDR3 region has the DNA TGTGCCAGCAGTTACCAGGGACAGGGCTATTACAATGAGCAGTTCTTC.

The V and J genes are TRBV5-1 and TRBJ2-3, with a tentative D call TRBD1 (5 bases). The CDR3 contains 12 residues. Trimming pared 0 bases from V and 11 bases from J, leaving 10 bases between. Germline V gene sequence: CDR1 SGHRS, CDR2 YFSETQ. CDR3 coding DNA: TGCGCCAGCAGCTTGGAGGGGCAGAGGCAGTATTTT. The encoded protein is CASSLEGQRQYF. Using reference TRBV5-1 and TRBJ2-3 for the parts outside the CDR3, the full variable domain is KAGVTQTPRYLIKTRGQQVTLSCSPISGHRSVSWYQQTPGQGLQFLFEYFSETQRNKGNFPGRFSGRQFSNSRSEMNVSTLELGDSALYLCASSLEGQRQYFGPGTRLTVL.

The gene calls are TRBV6-6 and TRBJ1-2; 8 nucleotides align to TRBD1. V shed 4 bases and J 4 bases; nucleotides not matched to a gene: 8. CDR1 is MNHNY and CDR2 is SVGAGI in the germline V gene (reference sequence). This CDR3 region has 15 residues. The CDR3 bases are TGTGCCAGCAGTTCACAGCCCGGGACAGGCTATGGCTACACCTTC. It specifies CASSSQPGTGYGYTF.

The CDR3 DNA is TGTGCCAGCAGTTACTCGAGGTCCTCGACAGGTGAGCAGTTCTTC. Amino acids: CASSYSRSSTGEQFF. J is TRBJ2-1 and V is TRBV6-5; a weak D match, TRBD1 (6 bases). Germline CDR1 and CDR2: MNHEY and SVGAGI. Trimming stripped 0 bases from V and 9 bases from J, with 15 bases between. The CDR3 is 15 amino acids.

The gene calls are TRBV12-2 and TRBJ2-5; TRBD1 reflects the table's D call only, with no check against the DNA. TRBV12-2 is shown as a pseudogene. CDR3 length: 17 residues. CDR3 residues: CASRLVGGQGVYETQYF. The CDR3 bases are TGTGCAAGTCGCTTAGTCGGCGGACAGGGGGTTTACGAGACCCAGTACTTC.

The rearrangement links TRBV5-6 to TRBJ2-5, with D possibly TRBD2 on 6 matching bases. CDR1 and CDR2 from the germline V gene are SGHDT and YYEEEE. This CDR3 spans 15 amino acids. V was cut by 5 bases and J by 5 bases, with 19 bases left in between. DNA of the CDR3: TGTGCCAGCAGTCTAGGACCCGCCGCGGGGGAGACCCAGTACTTC. It translates to CASSLGPAAGETQYF. Drawing the rest from reference TRBV5-6 and TRBJ2-5, the complete variable domain is DAGVTQSPTHLIKTRGQQVTLRCSPKSGHDTVSWYQQALGQGPQFIFQYYEEEERQRGNFPDRFSGHQFPNYSSELNVNALLLGDSALYLCASSLGPAAGETQYFGPGTRLLVL.

The chain joins TRBV7-9 to TRBJ1-1; D is unresolved. Trimming shortened V by 2 bases and J by 6 bases, and 7 bases separated the two germline ends. The germline CDR1 and CDR2 sequences are SEHNR and FQNEAQ (reference sequence). This CDR3 has 12 residues. CDR3 nucleotide sequence: TGTGCCAGCAGCTTATCCCTATCTGAAGCTTTCTTT. Translating gives CASSLSLSEAFF.

The V call is TRBV9, the J call TRBJ2-5; D not certain. The better agreement between TRBJ2-7 and the DNA end casts doubt on the J call. Germline CDR1 SGDLS, CDR2 YYNGEE. The CDR3 is 12 amino acids. The CDR3 DNA sequence: TGTGCCAGCAGCCCGAGCAATTACGAGCAGTACTTC. It encodes CASSPSNYEQYF.

Only one count was recorded for this clone. The rearrangement links TRBV28 to TRBJ1-5; D gene unclear. V was cut by 7 bases and J by 3 bases, with 13 bases left in between. The CDR3 consists of 14 residues. CDR1 and CDR2 (germline): MDHEN, SYDVKM. The CDR3 spells CASKISGNNQPQHF. CDR3 nucleotides: TGTGCCAGCAAGATTTCCGGGAACAATCAGCCCCAGCATTTT.

This chain uses TRBV7-3 with TRBJ2-3, with 8 bases identical to TRBD2. This CDR3 is 15 amino acids long. Germline V gene lookup returns CDR1 SGHTA and CDR2 FQGTGA. Trimming removed 2 bases from V and 6 bases from J; junction bases left unmatched: 7. The CDR3 nucleotides read TGTGCCAGCAGCTTATTCCCAGCGGGGGTGGATACGCAGTATTTT. Its translation is CASSLFPAGVDTQYF.

V gene TRBV5-5 combines with J gene TRBJ2-4, with TRBD2 identical over 12 bases. Looked up from germline, CDR1 is SGHKS and CDR2 is YYEKEE (reference sequence). The CDR3 runs to 17 residues. With V trimmed by 4 bases and J by 2 bases, 7 bases remained unmatched. In DNA form, the CDR3 reads TGTGCCAGCAGCCCTAAGACTAGCGGGGGAACCAAAAACATTCAGTACTTC. Amino acid sequence: CASSPKTSGGTKNIQYF.

The chain recombines TRBV7-9 with TRBJ1-2, with unresolved D. The germline gives CDR1 SEHNR, CDR2 FQNEAQ (reference sequence). The ends were cut back, 6 bases at V and 4 bases at J, with 12 bases in the middle. The CDR3 has 13 residues. CDR3 amino acids: CASSSGSPYGYTF. The CDR3 nucleotides are TGTGCCAGCAGTTCCGGTTCTCCCTATGGCTACACCTTC. Filled out from reference TRBV7-9 and TRBJ1-2, the complete variable domain reads DTGVSQNPRHKITKRGQNVTFRCDPISEHNRLYWYRQTLGQGPEFLTYFQNEAQLEKSRLLSDRFSAERPKGSFSTLEIQRTEQGDSAMYLCASSSGSPYGYTFGSGTRLTVV.

V is TRBV6-4 and J is TRBJ1-5; D unclear. The germline V and J ends were trimmed by 10 bases and 8 bases, with 9 bases remaining between them. From germline, CDR1 is MRHNA and CDR2 SNTAGT. The CDR3 is 10 amino acids. CDR3: CANTMKPQHF. The CDR3 coding sequence is TGTGCCAACACGATGAAGCCCCAGCATTTT.

Details on this clone: Sequence at one end of the junction differs from germline and may be a read error. Other nucleotide sequences in the sample specify the same CDR3. The chain uses TRBV5-1 and TRBJ2-7; maybe TRBD1 (6 bases). The CDR3 consists of 13 residues. Germline assignment: CDR1 SGHRS and CDR2 YFSETQ. CDR3: CASRADRPYEQYF. CDR3 coding DNA: TGCGCTAGCAGGGCGGACAGACCCTACGAGCAGTACTTC.

V and J are TRBV7-3 and TRBJ2-1; 10 bases align to TRBD2. In germline, CDR1 is SGHTA, CDR2 FQGTGA. With 6 bases clipped from V and 0 bases from J, the junction kept 5 bases outside the gene matches. The CDR3 consists of 16 residues. This CDR3 is CASRRTSGYSYNEQFF. CDR3 DNA: TGTGCCAGCAGGCGGACTAGCGGATACTCCTACAATGAGCAGTTCTTC.

For this clone: Other DNA sequences from this sample encode an identical CDR3 as well. This chain joins TRBV5-1 and TRBJ1-4; 9 nucleotides match TRBD1. The CDR3 has 15 residues. Per the germline V gene, CDR1 is SGHRS and CDR2 is YFSETQ. With 0 bases clipped from V and 5 bases from J, the junction kept 2 bases outside the gene matches. In DNA form, the CDR3 reads TGCGCCAGCAGCTTGGCGGGACAGGGAAATGAAAAACTGTTTTTT. It encodes CASSLAGQGNEKLFF. Full variable domain (missing parts from reference TRBV5-1 and TRBJ1-4): KAGVTQTPRYLIKTRGQQVTLSCSPISGHRSVSWYQQTPGQGLQFLFEYFSETQRNKGNFPGRFSGRQFSNSRSEMNVSTLELGDSALYLCASSLAGQGNEKLFFGSGTQLSVL.

The rearrangement links TRBV25-1 to TRBJ2-1; 9 positions match TRBD1. V was clipped by 2 bases and J by 0 bases; unmatched bases: 8. The CDR3 spans 18 residues. Germline CDR1 and CDR2: MGHDK and SYGVNS. Here the CDR3 DNA reads TGTGCCAGCAGTGAACCATTCGGACAGGGGAGCTCCTACAATGAGCAGTTCTTC. The encoded protein is CASSEPFGQGSSYNEQFF.

The chain couples TRBV2 to TRBJ2-3; perhaps TRBD2 as D (7 bases). Trimming removed 7 bases from V and 4 bases from J, with 18 bases in between. The CDR3 spans 15 residues. Germline lookup yields CDR1 SNHLY and CDR2 FYNNEI. The CDR3, as DNA: TGTGCCAGCACTCCTGTTGGGGGGGGCTCAGATACGCAGTATTTT. It encodes CASTPVGGGSDTQYF. Full variable domain (missing parts from reference TRBV2 and TRBJ2-3): EPEVTQTPSHQVTQMGQEVILRCVPISNHLYFYWYRQILGQKVEFLVSFYNNEISEKSEIFDDQFSVERPDGSNFTLKIRSTKLEDSAMYFCASTPVGGGSDTQYFGPGTRLTVL.

This clone was seen once. The chain combines TRBV5-1 with TRBJ1-2; possible D gene TRBD1, 5 bases. The CDR3 consists of 14 residues. The germline CDR1 and CDR2 sequences are SGHRS and YFSETQ. The germline V and J ends were trimmed by 4 bases and 3 bases, with 13 bases remaining between them. The CDR3 region has the DNA TGCGCCAGCAGCGCCGACAGATTCGACTATGGCTACACCTTC. Its translation is CASSADRFDYGYTF.

This chain joins TRBV6-5 and TRBJ2-1; D may be TRBD2 (5 bases). Trimming shortened V by 8 bases and J by 0 bases, and 8 bases separated the two germline ends. Germline V gene data show CDR1 as MNHEY and CDR2 as SVGAGI. There are 13 residues in the CDR3. Here the CDR3 DNA reads TGTGCCAGCCGAGGGAGCTCCTACAATGAGCAGTTCTTC. It is translated as CASRGSSYNEQFF.

The chain has TRBV11-2 and TRBJ2-3, with no clear D. The V end was cut by 5 bases, the J end by 5 bases, with 11 bases between. Looked up from germline, CDR1 is SGHAT and CDR2 is FQNNGV. The CDR3 length is 13 residues. CDR3 in amino acids: CASSPRPLDTQYF. DNA for the CDR3: TGTGCCAGCAGCCCCCGTCCCTTAGATACGCAGTATTTT.

Note on this clone: Germline is not matched at one junction end, which may reflect a read error. The genes are TRBV30 and TRBJ1-2; 10 bases fit TRBD1. Germline V CDR1 and CDR2: GTSNPN, SVGIG (reference sequence). This CDR3 region has 14 residues. Here the CDR3 DNA reads TGTGCCCGGAGTGAGGGACAGGGGACCTATGGCTACACCTTC. As protein: CARSEGQGTYGYTF.

This chain joins TRBV2 and TRBJ2-1; no reliable D call. The CDR3 totals 11 residues. Germline CDR1 is SNHLY and CDR2 is FYNNEI. V dropped 7 bases and J dropped 4 bases, with 5 bases sitting between them. The CDR3 spells CASMAYNEQFF. DNA for the CDR3: TGTGCCAGCATGGCTTACAATGAGCAGTTCTTC.